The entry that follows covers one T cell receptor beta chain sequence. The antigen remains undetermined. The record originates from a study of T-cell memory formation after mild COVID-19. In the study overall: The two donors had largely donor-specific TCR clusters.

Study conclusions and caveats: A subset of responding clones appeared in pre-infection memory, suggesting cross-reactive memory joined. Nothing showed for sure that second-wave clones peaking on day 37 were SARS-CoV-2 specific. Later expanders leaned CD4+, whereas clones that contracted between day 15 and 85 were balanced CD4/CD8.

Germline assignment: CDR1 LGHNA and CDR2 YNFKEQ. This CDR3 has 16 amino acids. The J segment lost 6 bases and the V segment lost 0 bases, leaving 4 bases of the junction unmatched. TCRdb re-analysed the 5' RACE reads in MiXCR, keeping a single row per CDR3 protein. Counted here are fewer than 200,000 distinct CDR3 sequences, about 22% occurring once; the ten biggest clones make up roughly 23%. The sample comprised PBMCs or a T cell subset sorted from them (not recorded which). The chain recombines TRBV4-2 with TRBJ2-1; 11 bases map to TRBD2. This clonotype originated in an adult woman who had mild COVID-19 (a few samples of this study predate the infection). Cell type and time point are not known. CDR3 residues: CASSQDGLAGGNEQFF. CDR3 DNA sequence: TGTGCCAGCAGCCAAGATGGGCTAGCGGGAGGCAATGAGCAGTTCTTC.